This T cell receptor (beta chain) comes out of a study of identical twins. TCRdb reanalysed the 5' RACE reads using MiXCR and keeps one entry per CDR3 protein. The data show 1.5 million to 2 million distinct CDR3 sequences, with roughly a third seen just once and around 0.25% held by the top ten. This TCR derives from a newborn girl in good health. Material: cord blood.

CDR3 in DNA: TGTGCCAGCAGTAACAGGGGAAGGGGAGAGACCCAGTACTTC. Residues: CASSNRGRGETQYF. V gene TRBV28 combines with J gene TRBJ2-7; the match to TRBD1 covers 7 bases. The DNA end lines up better with TRBJ2-5; the J call may be wrong. Germline CDR1 reads MDHEN; CDR2 reads SYDVKM. The CDR3 loop spans 14 amino acids.